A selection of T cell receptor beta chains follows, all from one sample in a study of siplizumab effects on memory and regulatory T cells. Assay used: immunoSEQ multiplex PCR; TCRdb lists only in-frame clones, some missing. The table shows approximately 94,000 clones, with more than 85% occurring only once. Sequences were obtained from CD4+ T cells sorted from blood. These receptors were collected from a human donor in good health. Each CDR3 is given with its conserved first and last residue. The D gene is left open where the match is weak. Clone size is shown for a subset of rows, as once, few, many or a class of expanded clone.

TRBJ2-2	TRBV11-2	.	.	CASSLSGRGAGELFF	TGTGCCAGCAGCTTATCCGGGCGGGGAGCCGGGGAGCTGTTTTTT
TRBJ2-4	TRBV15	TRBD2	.	CATSDLGGGSKNIQYF	TGTGCCACCAGCGACCTAGGCGGGGGTTCCAAAAACATTCAGTACTTC
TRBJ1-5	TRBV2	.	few	CASSGGREGNQPQHF	TGTGCCAGCAGTGGAGGCAGGGAGGGCAATCAGCCCCAGCATTTT
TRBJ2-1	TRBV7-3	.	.	CASSNGLAGSYNEQFF	TGTGCCAGCAGCAACGGGTTGGCGGGGTCCTACAATGAGCAGTTCTTC
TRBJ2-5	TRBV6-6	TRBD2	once	CASSLTSGVQEAQYF	TGTGCCAGCAGTCTGACTAGCGGTGTGCAAGAGGCCCAGTACTTC
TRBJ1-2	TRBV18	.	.	CASSDQGRGYTF	TGTGCCAGCTCAGACCAAGGGAGGGGCTACACCTTC
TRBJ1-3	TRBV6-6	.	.	CASYRTGNTIYF	TGTGCCAGCTACAGGACTGGAAACACCATATATTTT
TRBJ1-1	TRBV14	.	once	CASSDIRRGDTEAFF	TGTGCCAGCAGCGATATTCGGAGAGGAGACACTGAAGCTTTCTTT
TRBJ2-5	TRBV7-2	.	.	CASSLVQGRAQYF	TGTGCCAGCAGCTTAGTACAGGGGAGGGCCCAGTACTTC
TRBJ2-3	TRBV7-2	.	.	CASSYSGARTDTQYF	TGTGCCAGCAGTTATTCAGGGGCCCGCACAGATACGCAGTATTTT
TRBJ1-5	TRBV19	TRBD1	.	CASIEGATQPQHF	TGTGCCAGTATAGAGGGGGCGACTCAGCCCCAGCATTTT
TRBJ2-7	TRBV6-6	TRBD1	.	CASSYAAGGADEQYF	TGTGCCAGCAGTTACGCCGCAGGGGGAGCGGACGAGCAGTACTTC
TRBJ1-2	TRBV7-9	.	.	CASSTGTIYGYTF	TGTGCCAGCAGCACCGGGACAATCTATGGCTACACCTTC
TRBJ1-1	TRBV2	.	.	CASIQGNTEAFF	TGTGCCAGTATCCAGGGGAACACTGAAGCTTTCTTT
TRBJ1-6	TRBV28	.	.	CASTPSRIPPLHF	TGTGCCAGCACCCCGTCGCGGATACCACCCCTCCACTTT
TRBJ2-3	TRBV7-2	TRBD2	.	CASSLPRGIRGTDTQYF	TGTGCCAGCAGCTTACCGCGGGGGATTCGAGGAACAGATACGCAGTATTTT
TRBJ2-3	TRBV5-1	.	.	CASSLDIGGPSDTQYF	TGCGCCAGCAGCTTGGATATCGGGGGGCCGTCAGATACGCAGTATTTT
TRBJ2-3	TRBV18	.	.	CASSQEGPGTDTQYF	TGTGCCAGCTCACAGGAGGGCCCTGGCACAGATACGCAGTATTTT
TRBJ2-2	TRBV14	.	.	CASREVATGELFF	TGTGCCAGCAGGGAAGTGGCCACCGGGGAGCTGTTTTTT
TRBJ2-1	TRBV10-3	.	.	CAISELSGAGSYNEQFF	TGTGCCATCAGTGAGTTATCCGGGGCCGGCTCCTACAATGAGCAGTTCTTC
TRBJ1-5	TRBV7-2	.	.	CASSLAAGMGNQPQHF	TGTGCCAGCAGCTTAGCAGCGGGGATGGGCAATCAGCCCCAGCATTTT
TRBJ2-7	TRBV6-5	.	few	CASPRLRGNEQYF	TGTGCCAGCCCCCGGTTGAGGGGAAACGAGCAGTACTTC